Each of the 19 T cell receptor beta chains below was sequenced from the same sample in a study of cytotoxic CD8 clonotypes in ibrutinib-treated CLL. Clones were read by immunoSEQ multiplex PCR, and TCRdb kept only the in-frame ones, dropping some. The sample shows over 75,000 clones, almost 80% of them seen only once. The material sequenced was PBMCs, taken after 12 months of ibrutinib treatment. The receptors were gathered from a human donor with chronic lymphocytic leukemia.

The chain carries TRBV5-4 and TRBJ1-6, with D maybe TRBD1 (5 bases). This CDR3 spans 16 amino acids. Germline assignment: CDR1 SGHNT and CDR2 YYREEE (reference sequence). The V end was cut by 0 bases, the J end by 9 bases, with 16 bases between. This CDR3 is CASSLGGFSGGSPLHF. In DNA form, the CDR3 reads TGTGCCAGCAGCTTGGGGGGCTTCTCTGGGGGTTCACCCCTCCACTTT.

The CDR3 protein is CASSPSSSGEQFF. In DNA, the CDR3 is TGTGCCAGCAGCCCCAGTTCATCGGGGGAGCAGTTCTTC. V and J are TRBV14 and TRBJ2-1; a possible D gene is TRBD2 (5 bases). Germline lookup yields CDR1 SGHDN and CDR2 FVKESK. Trimming took 4 bases from V and 10 from J, leaving 14 bases between them. CDR3 length: 13 amino acids.

This CDR3 reads CATGLVQGDSPLHF. The CDR3 DNA follows: TGTGCCACCGGATTGGTTCAGGGGGATTCACCCCTCCACTTT. This chain uses TRBV28 with TRBJ1-6; 7 nucleotides line up with TRBD1. Germline CDR1 reads MDHEN; CDR2 reads SYDVKM. After removal of 10 bases from V and 8 bases from J, the junction contained 11 bases not matched to a gene. The CDR3 extends over 14 amino acids.

The gene calls are TRBV19 and TRBJ1-2; D unresolved. The length of the CDR3 is 14 residues. Germline-derived CDR1 and CDR2 are LNHDA and SQIVND (reference sequence). V was shortened by 5 bases and J by 6 bases, with 16 bases between the two germline ends. For the CDR3, the DNA is TGTGCCAGTAGTTTGGGGATGTCGATCGATGGCTACACCTTC. Its translation is CASSLGMSIDGYTF.

The CDR3 DNA follows: TGTGCCAGCAGCCGGATAGCGGGGGGGACCAATGAGCAGTTCTTC. It is translated as CASSRIAGGTNEQFF. This chain joins TRBV7-2 and TRBJ2-1, with 11 bases identical to TRBD2. This CDR3 comprises 15 residues. Unmatched junction bases numbered 6, after V lost 5 bases and J lost 6 bases. In germline, CDR1 is SGHTA, CDR2 FQGNSA. Supplemented by reference TRBV7-2 and TRBJ2-1, the full variable domain reads GAGVSQSPSNKVTEKGKDVELRCDPISGHTALYWYRQSLGQGLEFLIYFQGNSAPDKSGLPSDRFSAERTGGSVSTLTIQRTQQEDSAVYLCASSRIAGGTNEQFFGPGTRLTVL.

This clone has just a few counts. The rearrangement links TRBV9 to TRBJ2-2, with 9 positions matching TRBD1. This CDR3 comprises 16 residues. In germline, CDR1 is SGDLS, CDR2 YYNGEE. V shed 6 bases and J 2 bases; nucleotides not matched to a gene: 8. CDR3 loop: CASTRSGQGNTGELFF. DNA for the CDR3: TGTGCCAGCACCCGATCGGGACAGGGTAACACCGGGGAGCTGTTTTTT. The full variable domain, in which reference TRBV9 and TRBJ2-2 provide the parts outside the CDR3, is DSGVTQTPKHLITATGQRVTLRCSPRSGDLSVYWYQQSLDQGLQFLIQYYNGEERAKGNILERFSAQQFPDLHSELNLSSLELGDSALYFCASTRSGQGNTGELFFGEGSRLTVL.

The chain recombines TRBV30 with TRBJ2-1; TRBD1 is a possible D gene (5 bases). Trimming stripped 2 bases from V and 3 bases from J, with 14 bases between. CDR3 length equals 15 residues. The germline V gene encodes CDR1 GTSNPN and CDR2 SVGIG (reference sequence). The CDR3, as DNA: TGTGCCTGGAGTAAGGGTCAGGGATTCTACAATGAGCAGTTCTTC. Encoded protein: CAWSKGQGFYNEQFF.

This clone was detected a few times. The gene calls are TRBV6-1 and TRBJ1-3; no firm D call. The CDR3 is 16 amino acids. CDR1 and CDR2 from the germline V gene are MNHNS and SASEGT. The V end lost 3 bases, the J end lost 0 bases, and 12 bases lay between the germline ends. This chain's CDR3 is CASSEWGSSSGNTIYF. The CDR3 DNA is TGTGCCAGCAGTGAGTGGGGTAGTAGCTCTGGAAACACCATATATTTT.

V and J are TRBV5-1 and TRBJ2-1, with 8 bases matching TRBD2. The germline gives CDR1 SGHRS, CDR2 YFSETQ. CDR3 length equals 15 residues. V dropped 0 bases and J dropped 10; count of bases not matched to a gene: 9. The CDR3 is CASSLASAGGHEQFF. Written as DNA, the CDR3 is TGCGCCAGCAGCTTGGCTTCCGCGGGGGGTCACGAGCAGTTCTTC.

The chain couples TRBV7-3 to TRBJ2-7; D is undetermined. With 6 bases removed from V and 3 bases from J, the gap between germline ends came to 12 bases. The V gene's germline CDR1 is SGHTA and CDR2 FQGTGA. The CDR3 spans 13 residues. CDR3 nucleotide sequence: TGTGCCAGCAGTCAAAGACATGACTACGAGCAGTACTTC. This codes for CASSQRHDYEQYF.

This chain links TRBV4-1 with TRBJ2-1; 12 nucleotides agree with TRBD2. The CDR3 runs to 17 residues. Looked up from germline, CDR1 is MGHRA and CDR2 is YSYEKL. V shed 4 bases, J shed 3 bases, and the junction held 7 bases outside the gene matches. The CDR3 sequence: CASSPTSGGRGYNEQFF. The CDR3, as DNA: TGCGCCAGCAGCCCGACTAGCGGGGGAAGGGGCTACAATGAGCAGTTCTTC.

The chain carries TRBV28 and TRBJ2-7, with 7 bases matching TRBD1. The V segment lost 8 bases and the J segment 2 bases; nucleotides outside the gene matches: 6. This CDR3 is 13 amino acids long. Germline CDR1 reads MDHEN; CDR2 reads SYDVKM. The CDR3: CASQTGATYEQYF. The CDR3 DNA reads TGTGCCAGCCAAACAGGGGCCACCTACGAGCAGTACTTC.

CDR3 nucleotide sequence: TGTGCCTGGAGTGTACTGGGCAGGGGGCGGCCTCAGAACACTGAAGCTTTCTTT. Amino acids: CAWSVLGRGRPQNTEAFF. The chain combines TRBV30 with TRBJ1-1, with 8 bases that match TRBD1. CDR3 size: 18 residues. After removal of 0 bases from V and 1 base from J, the junction contained 13 bases not matched to a gene. Germline V CDR1 and CDR2: GTSNPN, SVGIG (reference sequence).

Only one count was recorded for this clone. The CDR3: CASSVRTLTSTDTQYF. CDR3 DNA sequence: TGTGCCAGCAGCGTAAGGACTCTTACTAGCACAGATACGCAGTATTTT. The chain is built from TRBV9 and TRBJ2-3; maybe TRBD2 (5 bases). CDR3 size: 16 residues. The germline gives CDR1 SGDLS, CDR2 YYNGEE. V was trimmed by 1 base and J by 0 bases, leaving 12 bases between them.

This clone has a count of ten or more. V is TRBV6-6 and J is TRBJ1-2; TRBD1 is a possible D gene (5 bases). Trimming removed 2 bases from V and 5 bases from J, with 12 bases in between. The CDR3 contains 14 residues. The germline gives CDR1 MNHNY, CDR2 SVGAGI (reference sequence). The CDR3 is CASSYGAQGYGYTF. CDR3 nucleotide sequence: TGTGCCAGCAGTTACGGGGCGCAGGGATATGGCTACACCTTC.

The CDR3 DNA reads as TGTGCCAGCAGTGAGGGGGCAGTCAGCAATCAGCCCCAGCATTTT. This codes for CASSEGAVSNQPQHF. V is TRBV25-1 and J is TRBJ1-5; D may be TRBD1 (6 bases). Trimming pared 3 bases from V and 1 base from J, leaving 10 bases between. The length of the CDR3 is 15 residues. CDR1 MGHDK and CDR2 SYGVNS come from the germline V gene.

This clone has just a few counts. The chain recombines TRBV6-1 with TRBJ1-5; a weak D match, TRBD1 (6 bases). Trimming left V 5 bases short and J 5 bases short, with 16 bases between. The CDR3 is 15 amino acids. Germline V gene sequence: CDR1 MNHNS, CDR2 SASEGT. CDR3 sequence (DNA): TGTGCCAGCAGTACACAGGGCGCTGTGGATCAGCCCCAGCATTTT. It translates to CASSTQGAVDQPQHF.

The V and J genes are TRBV7-8 and TRBJ1-3; perhaps TRBD1 as D (5 bases). Germline assignment: CDR1 SGHVS and CDR2 FQNEAQ. CDR3 length: 14 amino acids. Trimming removed 5 bases from V and 5 bases from J, with 13 bases in between. The CDR3 DNA reads as TGTGCCAGCAGCGTATCCGGGGCCAGAAACACCATATATTTT. Protein product: CASSVSGARNTIYF.

The chain recombines TRBV7-3 with TRBJ1-6, with no clear D. Per germline, CDR1 SGHTA and CDR2 FQGTGA. This CDR3 contains 15 residues. The V end lost 6 bases, the J end lost 4 bases, and 13 bases lay between the germline ends. The CDR3, as DNA: TGTGCCAGCAGGCTAGGAGAAAATTATAATTCACCCCTCCACTTT. Translation gives CASRLGENYNSPLHF.